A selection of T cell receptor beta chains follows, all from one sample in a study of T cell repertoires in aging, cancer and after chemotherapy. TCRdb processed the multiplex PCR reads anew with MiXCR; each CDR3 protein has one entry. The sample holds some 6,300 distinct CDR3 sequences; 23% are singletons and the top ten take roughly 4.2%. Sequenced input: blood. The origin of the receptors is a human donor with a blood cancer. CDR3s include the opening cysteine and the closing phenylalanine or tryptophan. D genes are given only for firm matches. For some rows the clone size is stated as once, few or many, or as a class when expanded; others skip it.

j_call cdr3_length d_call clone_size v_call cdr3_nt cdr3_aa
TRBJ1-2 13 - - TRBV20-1 TGCAGTGCGACGACGGCGGCTAGCTATGGCTACACCTTC CSATTAASYGYTF
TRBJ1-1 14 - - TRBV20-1 TGCAGTGCCACAGGAAGGTCGGGGATCACTGAAGCTTTCTTT CSATGRSGITEAFF
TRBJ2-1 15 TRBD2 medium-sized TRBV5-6 TGTGCCAGCAGCTTGAAGGGACTAGCGGGAAATGAGCAGTTCTTC CASSLKGLAGNEQFF
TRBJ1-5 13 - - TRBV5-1 TGCGCCAGCAGCTTCGGGTTGAATCAGCCCCAGCATTTT CASSFGLNQPQHF
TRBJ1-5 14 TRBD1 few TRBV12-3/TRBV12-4 TGTGCCAGCAGTCCTACAGGGGGGGGACAGCCCCAGCATTTT CASSPTGGGQPQHF
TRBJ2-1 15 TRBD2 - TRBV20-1 TGCAGTGCTTATCGGAGCGGGAGGGCAAACAATGAGCAGTTCTTC CSAYRSGRANNEQFF
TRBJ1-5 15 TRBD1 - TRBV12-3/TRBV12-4 TGTGCCAGCAGTAACCGGACAGGGCCAAATCAGCCCCAGCATTTT CASSNRTGPNQPQHF
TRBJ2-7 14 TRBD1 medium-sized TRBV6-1 TGTGCCAGCAGCGTACTTACAGGGGGCCCCGAGCAGTACTTC CASSVLTGGPEQYF
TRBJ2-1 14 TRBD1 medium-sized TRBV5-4 TGTGCCAGCAGCTTGGTAGCAGGGGGCAGTGAGCAGTTCTTC CASSLVAGGSEQFF
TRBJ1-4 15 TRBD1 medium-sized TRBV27 TGTGCCAGCAAGGGACAGCTCACAACTAATGAAAAACTGTTTTTT CASKGQLTTNEKLFF
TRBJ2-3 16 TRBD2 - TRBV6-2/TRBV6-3 TGTGCCAGCAGTTATTTAGCGGGGGCCCGCACAGATACGCAGTATTTT CASSYLAGARTDTQYF
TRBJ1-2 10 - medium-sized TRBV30 TGTGCCTGGAGTGGGCCTGGCTACACCTTC CAWSGPGYTF
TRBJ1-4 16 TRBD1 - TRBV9 TGTGCCAGCAGCCCACGAGGACAGGGGTCTAATGAAAAACTGTTTTTT CASSPRGQGSNEKLFF
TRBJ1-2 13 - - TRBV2 TGTGCCAGCAGTGACGTGGCAGCGTATGGCTACACCTTC CASSDVAAYGYTF
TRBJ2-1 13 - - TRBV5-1 TGCGCCAGCAGCTTCCTAGGTGGCAATGAGCAGTTCTTC CASSFLGGNEQFF
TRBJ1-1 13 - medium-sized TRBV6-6 TGTGCCAGCAGCTTCCAGGGAAACACTGAAGCTTTCTTT CASSFQGNTEAFF
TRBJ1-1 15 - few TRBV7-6 TGTGCCAGCAGACCCAGGATGAAACTGAACACTGAAGCTTTCTTT CASRPRMKLNTEAFF
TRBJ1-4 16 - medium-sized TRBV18 TGTGCCAGCTCACCATTCCCGCAGGGACCTAATGAAAAACTGTTTTTT CASSPFPQGPNEKLFF
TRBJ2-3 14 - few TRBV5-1 TGCGCCAGCAGCTTGTTCGCTAGCACAGATACGCAGTATTTT CASSLFASTDTQYF
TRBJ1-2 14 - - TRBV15 TGTGCCACCAGCAGAGGGGGGGGAGGGGTTGGCTACACCTTC CATSRGGGGVGYTF
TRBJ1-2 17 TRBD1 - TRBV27 TGTGCCAGCAGTGGATCGACAGGGGAAGGAGCTAACTATGGCTACACCTTC CASSGSTGEGANYGYTF
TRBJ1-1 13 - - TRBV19 TGTGCCAGTACCCCTTTTGATGGGACTGAAGCTTTCTTT CASTPFDGTEAFF
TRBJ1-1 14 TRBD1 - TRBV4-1 TGCGCCAGCAGCCAACAGGGGGCCCTCACTGAAGCTTTCTTT CASSQQGALTEAFF
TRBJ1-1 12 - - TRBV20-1 TGCAGTGCTAGAGATTACCGGGCTGAAGCTTTCTTT CSARDYRAEAFF
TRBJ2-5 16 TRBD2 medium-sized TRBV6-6 TGTGCCAGCAGAGGTCCTAGCGGGAGAGTACAAGAGACCCAGTACTTC CASRGPSGRVQETQYF
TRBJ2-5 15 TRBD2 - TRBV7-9 TGTGCCAGCAGCTTAGGGACTAGCGGGAAAGAGACCCAGTACTTC CASSLGTSGKETQYF
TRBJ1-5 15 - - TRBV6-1 TGTGCCAGCAGTGAAGCCGGGGACACGGTTAAGCCCCAGCATTTT CASSEAGDTVKPQHF
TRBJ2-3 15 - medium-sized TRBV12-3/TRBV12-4 TGTGCCAGCAGTCCAGGGGACAATCGCGACTATACGCAGTATTTT CASSPGDNRDYTQYF
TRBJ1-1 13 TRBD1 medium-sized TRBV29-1 TGCAGCGCCCGGGGACAGCTGAACACTGAAGCTTTCTTT CSARGQLNTEAFF
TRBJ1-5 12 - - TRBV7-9 TGTGCCAGCAGCTTAGCGGGTCAGCCCCAGCATTTT CASSLAGQPQHF
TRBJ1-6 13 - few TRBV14 TGTGCCAGCAGCCAAGTTACTCAGGGGCCCCTCCACTTT CASSQVTQGPLHF
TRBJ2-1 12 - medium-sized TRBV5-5 TGTGCCAGCAGCCTCATAGGAAATGAGCAGTTCTTC CASSLIGNEQFF
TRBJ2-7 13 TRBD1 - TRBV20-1 TGCAGTGCTAAACGGACAGGGCTCTACGAGCAGTACTTC CSAKRTGLYEQYF
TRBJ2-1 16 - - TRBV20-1 TGCAGTGCTAGAGGGGGTTCGGGGGAATCATACAATGAGCAGTTCTTC CSARGGSGESYNEQFF
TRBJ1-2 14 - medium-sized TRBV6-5 TGTGCCAGCAGAGCGCGGTCGGGACCCCATGGCTACACCTTC CASRARSGPHGYTF
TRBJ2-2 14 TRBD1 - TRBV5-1 TGCGCCAGCAGCGGGGACAGGATTGGCGGGGAGCTGTTTTTT CASSGDRIGGELFF
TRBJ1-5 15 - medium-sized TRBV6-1 TGTGCCAGCAGTGGGTCAGTGGCTAGCAATCAGCCCCAGCATTTT CASSGSVASNQPQHF
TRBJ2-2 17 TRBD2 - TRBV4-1 TGTGCCAGCAGCCAAGATCTTAGCGGGGGGTCGAGCGGGGAGCTGTTTTTT CASSQDLSGGSSGELFF
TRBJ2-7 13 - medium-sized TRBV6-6 TGTGCCAGCAGTTACTCGGGCGGTGGGGAGCAGTACTTC CASSYSGGGEQYF
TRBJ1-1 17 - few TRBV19 TGTGCCAGTAGCCCCCGTGGGAGTGGACTTATGAACACTGAAGCTTTCTTT CASSPRGSGLMNTEAFF
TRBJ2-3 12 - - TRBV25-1 TGTGCCAGCAGTGTCAATCAAGATACGCAGTATTTT CASSVNQDTQYF
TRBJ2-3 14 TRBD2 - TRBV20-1 TGCAGTGCTAAGACTAGCGGGAGCACAGATACGCAGTATTTT CSAKTSGSTDTQYF
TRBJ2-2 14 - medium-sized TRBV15 TGTGCCACCAGCGGGACACCTAACACCGGGGAGCTGTTTTTT CATSGTPNTGELFF
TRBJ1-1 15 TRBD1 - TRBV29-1 TGCAGCGTGGCTTGGACAGGGGGCGTTGGGACTGAAGCTTTCTTT CSVAWTGGVGTEAFF
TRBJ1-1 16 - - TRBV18 TGTGCCAGCTCACCACCCGGGGGGAGGGAGAGCACTGAAGCTTTCTTT CASSPPGGRESTEAFF
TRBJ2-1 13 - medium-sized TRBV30 TGTGCCTGGAGCAGGGGACTAAGCAATGAGCAGTTCTTC CAWSRGLSNEQFF
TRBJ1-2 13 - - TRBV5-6 TGTGCCAGCAGCTTATCCCGAACGGAGGGCTACACCTTC CASSLSRTEGYTF
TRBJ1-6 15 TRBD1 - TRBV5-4 TGTGCCAGCAGCTTTCAAGGGACAGGTGGTTCACCCCTCCACTTT CASSFQGTGGSPLHF
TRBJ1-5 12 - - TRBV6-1 TGTGCCAGCAGTGAAGGACGGGTATCCCAGCATTTT CASSEGRVSQHF
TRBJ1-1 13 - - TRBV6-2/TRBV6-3 TGTGCCAGCAGTGGGGCGGGGAGGACTGAAGCTTTCTTT CASSGAGRTEAFF
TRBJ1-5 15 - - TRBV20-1 TGCAGTGCTAGAGATTGGGACACAGCAGGTCAGCCCCAGCATTTT CSARDWDTAGQPQHF
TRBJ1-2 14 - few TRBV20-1 TGCAGTGCTAGAGATCCCGGACAAGCCTATGGCTACACCTTC CSARDPGQAYGYTF
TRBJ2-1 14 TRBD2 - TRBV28 TGTGCCAGCGCGGAGGGGAGGGCCTACAATGAGCAGTTCTTC CASAEGRAYNEQFF
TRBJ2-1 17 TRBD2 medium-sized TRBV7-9 TGTGCCAGCAGCTTAAGGGGGCCGGCTAGCGGGAACAATGAGCAGTTCTTC CASSLRGPASGNNEQFF
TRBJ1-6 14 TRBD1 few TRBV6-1 TGTGCCAGCAGTAGGACAGGGTCGAATTCACCCCTCCACTTT CASSRTGSNSPLHF